These 30 T cell receptor beta chains came from one sample sequenced in a study of blood T cells in healthy people across ages. With a J-beta primer mix and a sample-barcoded 5' primer, a second PCR ran 7 to 11 cycles. One entry per CDR3 protein, called by TCRdb with MiXCR from the 5' RACE reads. This sample has approximately 1.5 million distinct CDR3 sequences, with roughly 30% found just once. The sample taken for sequencing was blood. These receptors originate from a woman aged 25 to 45 in good health.

This chain joins TRBV5-1 and TRBJ2-5; D could derive from TRBD1 or TRBD2 (5 bases each). Germline CDR1 is SGHRS and CDR2 is YFSETQ. Trimming pared 1 base from V and 1 base from J, leaving 14 bases between. CDR3 length: 16 amino acids. DNA for the CDR3: TGCGCCAGCAGCTTGAATCTGGTTGGGGGCCAAGAGACCCAGTACTTC. Protein: CASSLNLVGGQETQYF.

This clonotype was seen a handful of times. This may stem from a read error, because a much larger clone lies one nucleotide away. The rearrangement uses TRBV5-1 and TRBJ1-6, with a tentative D call TRBD1 (5 bases). The CDR3 covers 15 residues. CDR1 is SGHRS, CDR2 YFSETQ, per germline. Trimming removed 3 bases at V and 9 bases at J, with 16 bases between. CDR3: CASSWDGISGSPLHF. CDR3 nucleotides: TGCGCCAGCAGCTGGGACGGCATATCTGGTTCACCCCTCCACTTT.

The genes are TRBV24-1 and TRBJ2-5; D remains unclear. V was trimmed by 3 bases and J by 7 bases, leaving 8 bases between them. Germline V gene lookup returns CDR1 KGHDR and CDR2 SFDVKD. The CDR3 covers 12 residues. The chain's CDR3 is CATSDTGRTQYF. The CDR3 DNA is TGTGCCACCAGTGATACCGGCCGGACCCAGTACTTC.

The chain employs TRBV30 and TRBJ1-2, with D hard to call. Trimming took off 5 bases at V and 8 bases at J, with 12 bases between the two ends. The CDR3 length is 11 residues. CDR1 GTSNPN and CDR2 SVGIG come from the germline V gene (reference sequence). CDR3 in DNA: TGTGCCTGGGTAACACCTGAGGGCTACACCTTC. Its protein product is CAWVTPEGYTF. Based on the CDR3 plus reference TRBV30 and TRBJ1-2, the full variable domain is SQTIHQWPATLVQPVGSPLSLECTVEGTSNPNLYWYRQAAGRGLQLLFYSVGIGQISSEVPQNLSASRPQDRQFILSSKKLLLSDSGFYLCAWVTPEGYTFGSGTRLTVV.

The table lists this clonotype with a few counts. The chain combines TRBV20-1 with TRBJ1-2; D ambiguous. CDR1 is DFQATT and CDR2 is SNEGSKA in the germline V gene (reference sequence). The CDR3 covers 12 residues. V dropped 5 bases and J dropped 4 bases, with 11 bases sitting between them. The DNA of the CDR3 is TGCAGTGCTGGGAGGGATATCTATGGCTACACCTTC. Protein: CSAGRDIYGYTF.

This clonotype was counted only a few times. The CDR3 is CASSEAGGWADTQYF. The CDR3 nucleotides are TGTGCCAGCAGTGAAGCGGGGGGGTGGGCAGATACGCAGTATTTT. This chain joins TRBV6-1 and TRBJ2-3, with 7 bases that match TRBD2. The germline V gene has CDR1 MNHNS and CDR2 SASEGT. V lost 0 bases, J lost 4 bases, and 4 bases stayed unmatched. This CDR3 contains 15 residues.

This chain links TRBV29-1 with TRBJ1-2; D not resolved. V lost 7 bases, J lost 12 bases, and 18 bases lay in between. The germline gives CDR1 SQVTM, CDR2 ANQGSEA. CDR3 length: 11 amino acids. CDR3 bases: TGCAGCGCCCCGTCGGGAGAGGGCGACACCTTC. It is translated as CSAPSGEGDTF.

This clonotype came up many times. The genes are TRBV10-3 and TRBJ2-7; 7 bases match TRBD2. The trim removed 10 bases at V and 0 bases at J, leaving 6 bases unmatched. Germline-derived CDR1 and CDR2 are ENHRY and SYGVKD. CDR3 size: 13 residues. The CDR3 coding sequence is TGTGCCACCAGGGCGGGGGACTCCTACGAGCAGTACTTC. Residues: CATRAGDSYEQYF.

The chain is built from TRBV20-1 and TRBJ2-7; D possibly matches TRBD1 or TRBD2 (5 bases each). CDR3 length: 15 residues. V dropped 7 bases and J dropped 2 bases, with 21 bases sitting between them. The germline V gene encodes CDR1 DFQATT and CDR2 SNEGSKA (reference sequence). DNA of the CDR3: TGCAGTGTCAACCCCCGGGACGGCCGACCCTACGAGCAGTACTTC. This encodes CSVNPRDGRPYEQYF.

The V gene is TRBV18, the J gene TRBJ2-7, with 8 bases fitting TRBD1. The V gene end was trimmed by 3 bases and the J gene end by 0 bases; junction bases not matched to a gene: 7. CDR1 is KGHSH, CDR2 LQKENI, per germline. The CDR3 runs to 16 residues. The CDR3 sequence is CASSPYGDRISYEQYF. CDR3 in DNA: TGTGCCAGCTCACCGTATGGGGACAGGATCTCCTACGAGCAGTACTTC.

V usage is TRBV5-6 and J usage is TRBJ1-2; the D is unclear. The CDR3 contains 11 residues. The V end lost 5 bases, the J end lost 8 bases, and 10 bases lay between the germline ends. Germline V gene data show CDR1 as SGHDT and CDR2 as YYEEEE. DNA of the CDR3: TGTGCCAGCAGACGTGACGCCGGCTACACCTTC. It is translated as CASRRDAGYTF.

The chain uses TRBV7-2 and TRBJ2-1; 10 bases match TRBD2. There are 16 residues in the CDR3. V shed 4 bases, J shed 9 bases, and the junction held 12 bases outside the gene matches. Looked up from germline, CDR1 is SGHTA and CDR2 is FQGNSA. CDR3 sequence reads: CASSWASGRSLGEQFF. The CDR3, as DNA: TGTGCCAGCAGCTGGGCTAGCGGGAGAAGCCTGGGTGAGCAGTTCTTC.

The gene calls are TRBV6-1 and TRBJ1-1; D call uncertain. This CDR3 has 14 amino acids. CDR1 is MNHNS, CDR2 SASEGT, per germline. Trimming removed 0 bases from V and 11 bases from J, with 16 bases in between. In DNA form, the CDR3 reads TGTGCCAGCAGTGAAGCTGGTGGGCAAAAGGAGGCTTTCTTT. As protein: CASSEAGGQKEAFF.

In its sample, this clonotype was seen many times. The gene calls are TRBV6-2 or TRBV6-3 and TRBJ2-7, with D possibly matching TRBD1 (5 bases). This CDR3 spans 12 amino acids. V was clipped by 6 bases and J by 2 bases, with 8 bases between them. Germline values: CDR1 MNHEY, CDR2 SVGEGT. The CDR3 DNA sequence: TGTGCCAGCAGCGTGACAGCCTACGAGCAGTACTTC. It encodes CASSVTAYEQYF.

This chain's CDR3 is CASSFWGPRGNYGYTF. The CDR3 DNA follows: TGCGCCAGCAGCTTCTGGGGGCCGCGGGGGAACTATGGCTACACCTTC. This chain uses TRBV5-1 with TRBJ1-2, with D tentatively TRBD1 (6 bases). The CDR3 covers 16 residues. Trimming took off 2 bases at V and 2 bases at J, with 16 bases between the two ends. Germline V gene lookup returns CDR1 SGHRS and CDR2 YFSETQ.

Only a few counts were recorded for this clonotype. The V and J genes are TRBV28 and TRBJ1-2; no reliable D call. V was pared by 3 bases and J by 4 bases, with 6 bases between. The CDR3 is made up of 12 amino acids. CDR1 and CDR2 from the germline V gene are MDHEN and SYDVKM. The CDR3 region has the DNA TGTGCCAGCAGTTTTAAGGTCTATGGCTACACCTTC. Its translation: CASSFKVYGYTF.

Many counts were recorded for this clonotype. This chain joins TRBV20-1 and TRBJ2-1; 8 nucleotides line up with TRBD2. Germline V gene sequence: CDR1 DFQATT, CDR2 SNEGSKA (reference sequence). This CDR3 has 11 amino acids. The trim removed 6 bases at V and 6 bases at J, leaving 1 base unmatched. Written as DNA, the CDR3 is TGCAGTGCGGCGGGGGGCAATGAGCAGTTCTTC. It is translated as CSAAGGNEQFF.

This clonotype was observed a few times. The CDR3 loop reads CASSQRGGQTGELFF. For the CDR3, the DNA is TGTGCCAGCAGCCAGCGGGGGGGCCAGACCGGGGAGCTGTTTTTT. The chain couples TRBV3-1 to TRBJ2-2; 9 nucleotides align to TRBD2. Unmatched junction bases numbered 4, after V lost 3 bases and J lost 5 bases. CDR1 is LGHDT, CDR2 YNNKEL, per germline (reference sequence). The CDR3 covers 15 residues.

Only one count was recorded for this clonotype. This chain uses TRBV6-1 with TRBJ1-2; TRBD1 aligns across 7 bases. Unmatched junction bases numbered 7, after V lost 6 bases and J lost 3 bases. This CDR3 spans 14 amino acids. Germline CDR1 and CDR2: MNHNS and SASEGT. DNA of the CDR3: TGTGCCAGCAGAAGACAGGGTGGGGACTATGGCTACACCTTC. Its translation is CASRRQGGDYGYTF.

This clonotype showed up many times. The chain recombines TRBV5-1 with TRBJ2-5, with 9 bases fitting TRBD2. Germline V gives CDR1 SGHRS, CDR2 YFSETQ. Trimming cost V 4 bases and J 1 base; bases outside gene matches: 5. This CDR3 comprises 15 residues. CDR3 in DNA: TGCGCCAGCAGCAAGCCGGGACTAGCCCAAGAGACCCAGTACTTC. Protein sequence: CASSKPGLAQETQYF.

V is TRBV30 and J is TRBJ2-3; D gene unclear. The CDR3 covers 16 residues. V shed 2 bases and J shed 1 base, with 16 bases lying between them. Germline V lookup: CDR1 GTSNPN, CDR2 SVGIG (reference sequence). The CDR3 sequence: CAWSNGIHSGTDTQYF. The CDR3 DNA is TGTGCCTGGAGTAACGGCATCCACTCGGGCACAGATACGCAGTATTTT. The variable domain in full, with the rest retrieved from reference TRBV30 and TRBJ2-3, is SQTIHQWPATLVQPVGSPLSLECTVEGTSNPNLYWYRQAAGRGLQLLFYSVGIGQISSEVPQNLSASRPQDRQFILSSKKLLLSDSGFYLCAWSNGIHSGTDTQYFGPGTRLTVL.

This clonotype was detected many times. The gene calls are TRBV29-1 and TRBJ2-3; TRBD2 matches at 12 bases. Germline lookup yields CDR1 SQVTM and CDR2 ANQGSEA. With V trimmed by 4 bases and J by 2 bases, 7 bases remained unmatched. CDR3 size: 16 residues. The CDR3 nucleotides read TGCAGCGTTGCCCGCGGACTAGCGGGGATCACAGATACGCAGTATTTT. Translating it yields CSVARGLAGITDTQYF.

This clonotype was counted only a few times. This chain links TRBV28 with TRBJ2-5; 8 bases match TRBD1. J gave up 2 bases and V 5 bases, and 7 bases lay outside the gene matches. Germline V gene lookup returns CDR1 MDHEN and CDR2 SYDVKM. This CDR3 comprises 15 residues. CDR3 loop: CASSGADRAQETQYF. CDR3 in DNA: TGTGCCAGCAGTGGGGCGGACAGGGCGCAAGAGACCCAGTACTTC.

The chain is built from TRBV9 and TRBJ1-5; no clear D. From germline, CDR1 is SGDLS and CDR2 YYNGEE. With 7 bases removed from V and 11 bases from J, the gap between germline ends came to 13 bases. This CDR3 is built from 11 residues. The CDR3 is CASPSFRAQHF. CDR3 DNA: TGTGCCAGCCCCTCCTTTAGAGCCCAGCATTTT.

The chain employs TRBV7-9 and TRBJ2-1; 7 bases align to TRBD1. Germline CDR1 reads SEHNR; CDR2 reads FQNEAQ (reference sequence). V lost 1 base and J lost 0; bases outside the gene matches: 3. The CDR3 has 16 residues. The CDR3 reads CASSLGGQFSYNEQFF. The CDR3 DNA reads as TGTGCCAGCAGCTTAGGGGGACAGTTCTCCTACAATGAGCAGTTCTTC.

This clonotype was detected only a few times. The chain links TRBV5-1 to TRBJ2-7; 7 bases match TRBD1. Unmatched junction bases numbered 10, after V lost 4 bases and J lost 3 bases. The CDR3 loop spans 15 amino acids. The germline V gene has CDR1 SGHRS and CDR2 YFSETQ. CDR3 in amino acids: CASSLLTGAVYEQYF. DNA for the CDR3: TGCGCCAGCAGCCTCCTTACAGGGGCGGTCTACGAGCAGTACTTC.

Only a few counts were recorded for this clonotype. The chain carries TRBV27 and TRBJ2-3; TRBD2 agrees at 9 bases. The CDR3 sequence is 17 residues long. The ends lost 5 bases at V and 2 bases at J; junction bases unmatched: 11. Germline CDR1 reads MNHEY; CDR2 reads SMNVEV (reference sequence). CDR3 residues: CASSRSKAGGFTDTQYF. CDR3 coding DNA: TGTGCCAGCAGTAGATCTAAAGCGGGAGGATTCACAGATACGCAGTATTTT.

In this sample, this clonotype turned up a few times. The V and J genes are TRBV29-1 and TRBJ1-2; 9 bases match TRBD1. The CDR3 has 15 residues. The V gene end was trimmed by 6 bases and the J gene end by 2 bases; junction bases not matched to a gene: 10. Germline CDR1 and CDR2: SQVTM and ANQGSEA. CDR3 sequence reads: CSVETHGTGNYGYTF. CDR3 DNA sequence: TGCAGCGTCGAAACACACGGGACAGGGAACTATGGCTACACCTTC. Supplemented by reference TRBV29-1 and TRBJ1-2, the full variable domain reads SAVISQKPSRDICQRGTSLTIQCQVDSQVTMMFWYRQQPGQSLTLIATANQGSEATYESGFVIDKFPISRPNLTFSTLTVSNMSPEDSSIYLCSVETHGTGNYGYTFGSGTRLTVV.

This clonotype was counted a few times. The chain carries TRBV28 and TRBJ2-5, with D uncertain. Trimming left V 3 bases short and J 7 bases short, with 15 bases between. The CDR3 length is 14 residues. Per germline, CDR1 MDHEN and CDR2 SYDVKM. The CDR3: CASSFRSLDGTQYF. CDR3 coding DNA: TGTGCCAGCAGTTTTAGGTCGCTGGACGGGACCCAGTACTTC.

V gene TRBV20-1 combines with J gene TRBJ2-1; a possible D gene is TRBD1 (5 bases). V gave up 6 bases and J gave up 10 bases, with 16 bases separating them. This CDR3 has 12 amino acids. Germline V gene data show CDR1 as DFQATT and CDR2 as SNEGSKA (reference sequence). The CDR3 coding sequence is TGCAGTGCCGAAGGGGCCTCCTACGAGCAGTTCTTC. It yields the protein CSAEGASYEQFF.